The 21 T cell receptor beta chains below all came from one sample that was sequenced in a study of cytomegalovirus exposure and HLA in healthy donors. Vbeta (60) and Jbeta (13) primers were used in the PCR. Profiling relied on immunoSEQ multiplex PCR, and the TCRdb table lists in-frame clones only, not all of them. The repertoire holds 180,000 or so clones, with approximately 78% as singletons. The sequencing input was PBMCs. The receptors derive from a woman aged 50 to 60 in good health and CMV-seropositive.

This sequence joins TRBV28 and TRBJ2-7, with 9 bases matching TRBD1. V lost 4 bases, J lost 6 bases, and 10 bases stayed unmatched. The CDR3 runs 15 residues. Germline V gene data show CDR1 as MDHEN and CDR2 as SYDVKM. For the CDR3, the DNA is TGTGCCAGCAGTTCGTCCGGGACAGGGTTGATCGAGCAGTACTTC. Its protein product is CASSSSGTGLIEQYF.

V and J are TRBV7-2 and TRBJ2-2; 9 bases map to TRBD1. The CDR3 has 15 amino acids. V gave up 5 bases and J gave up 3 bases; unmatched junction bases: 4. Germline loops: CDR1 SGHTA, CDR2 FQGNSA. The CDR3 protein is CASSLTGGDTGELFF. CDR3 nucleotides: TGTGCCAGCAGCCTGACAGGGGGTGACACCGGGGAGCTGTTTTTT.

A single count supports this clone. The chain combines TRBV7-9 with TRBJ2-5, with D tentatively TRBD2 (6 bases). The CDR3 covers 13 residues. Trimming left V 3 bases short and J 5 bases short, with 10 bases between. Germline CDR1 is SEHNR and CDR2 is FQNEAQ (reference sequence). CDR3 sequence: CASSFGGTETQYF. CDR3 sequence (DNA): TGTGCCAGCAGCTTTGGGGGGACGGAGACCCAGTACTTC.

V and J are TRBV27 and TRBJ1-4; TRBD1 aligns across 7 bases. In germline, CDR1 is MNHEY, CDR2 SMNVEV (reference sequence). CDR3 length: 15 amino acids. Germline trimming cut 7 bases from V and 8 bases from J; bases unmatched to any gene: 13. CDR3 DNA sequence: TGTGCCAGCACCCCCCCGAGACAGGGTAGGGAAAAACTGTTTTTT. Its protein product is CASTPPRQGREKLFF. The complete variable domain, with remaining parts taken from reference TRBV27 and TRBJ1-4, reads EAQVTQNPRYLITVTGKKLTVTCSQNMNHEYMSWYRQDPGLGLRQIYYSMNVEVTDKGDVPEGYKVSRKEKRNFPLILESPSPNQTSLYFCASTPPRQGREKLFFGSGTQLSVL.

V is TRBV30 and J is TRBJ2-3; 10 nucleotides line up with TRBD2. The CDR3 is 13 residues long. V gave up 4 bases and J gave up 3 bases; unmatched junction bases: 1. The germline gives CDR1 GTSNPN, CDR2 SVGIG (reference sequence). The CDR3 loop is CAWTSGRTDTQYF. Written as DNA, the CDR3 is TGTGCCTGGACTAGCGGGAGAACAGATACGCAGTATTTT.

Comment on this clone: Germline and junction disagree at one end, which may indicate a read error. The chain couples TRBV2 to TRBJ2-3; 7 bases fit TRBD2. Germline V gene lookup returns CDR1 SNHLY and CDR2 FYNNEI. This CDR3 has 14 residues. Here the CDR3 DNA reads TGCGCCAGCAGCCAGACTAGCTCCACAGATACGCAGTATTTT. It translates to CASSQTSSTDTQYF.

The chain uses TRBV29-1 and TRBJ2-1, with TRBD1 matching over 7 bases. The CDR3 has 12 amino acids. The germline gives CDR1 SQVTM, CDR2 ANQGSEA. V gave up 7 bases and J gave up 8 bases; unmatched junction bases: 8. The CDR3 DNA follows: TGCAGCGGGGACAGAGGTGGGGATGAGCAGTTCTTC. Translation gives CSGDRGGDEQFF.

CDR3 region: CASSRDSSGANVLTF. Here the CDR3 DNA reads TGCGCCAGCAGCCGTGACTCCTCTGGGGCCAACGTCCTGACTTTC. V is TRBV5-1 and J is TRBJ2-6; no clear D gene. The CDR3 covers 15 residues. V gave up 4 bases and J gave up 0 bases, with 8 bases separating them. Germline values: CDR1 SGHRS, CDR2 YFSETQ.

The chain uses TRBV5-4 and TRBJ2-7; D unresolved. Trimming removed 0 bases at V and 5 bases at J, with 9 bases between. The germline V gene has CDR1 SGHNT and CDR2 YYREEE (reference sequence). This CDR3 contains 13 residues. CDR3 coding DNA: TGTGCCAGCAGCTTGGCGAGTTTGGACGAGCAGTACTTC. It specifies CASSLASLDEQYF.

The CDR3 loop reads CAIVDRLNSPLHF. The CDR3 DNA is TGTGCCATCGTTGACAGGTTAAATTCACCCCTCCACTTT. The chain employs TRBV6-4 and TRBJ1-6, with D tentatively TRBD1 (6 bases). The CDR3 is 13 residues long. V dropped 10 bases and J dropped 7 bases, with 14 bases sitting between them. Germline CDR1 MRHNA, CDR2 SNTAGT.

The chain links TRBV28 to TRBJ2-7; D not certain. The germline CDR1 and CDR2 sequences are MDHEN and SYDVKM. The CDR3 is 12 amino acids. Trimming took 2 bases from V and 3 from J, leaving 5 bases between them. CDR3 nucleotides: TGTGCCAGCAGTTTAGGCAGCTACGAGCAGTACTTC. It encodes CASSLGSYEQYF.

This clone came up a few times. V is TRBV28 and J is TRBJ1-2, with TRBD1 matching over 10 bases. The germline V gene encodes CDR1 MDHEN and CDR2 SYDVKM. V gave up 6 bases and J gave up 5 bases; unmatched junction bases: 0. The CDR3 extends over 12 amino acids. CDR3 sequence: CASRGQGYGYTF. The DNA of the CDR3 is TGTGCCAGCAGGGGACAGGGGTATGGCTACACCTTC.

This clone was seen only a few times. The chain recombines TRBV28 with TRBJ1-2, with 8 positions matching TRBD1. Germline CDR1 is MDHEN and CDR2 is SYDVKM. V shed 5 bases and J 4 bases; nucleotides not matched to a gene: 6. The CDR3 spans 14 residues. CDR3 bases: TGTGCCAGCAGTACGTCAGGGGGCAGCTATGGCTACACCTTC. Protein: CASSTSGGSYGYTF.

The chain carries TRBV5-1 and TRBJ1-5; 7 bases match TRBD1. The CDR3 spans 15 residues. CDR1 is SGHRS, CDR2 YFSETQ, per germline. The trim removed 4 bases at V and 4 bases at J, leaving 8 bases unmatched. The CDR3 DNA reads as TGCGCCAGCAGCCTTTGGACAGGCCCTAATCAGCCCCAGCATTTT. It encodes CASSLWTGPNQPQHF.

The chain combines TRBV6-5 with TRBJ1-1; a possible D gene is TRBD1 (5 bases). Germline V lookup: CDR1 MNHEY, CDR2 SVGAGI. Trimming took off 6 bases at V and 5 bases at J, with 10 bases between the two ends. The CDR3 is made up of 12 amino acids. The CDR3 DNA follows: TGTGCCAGCAGAAGGGGCCCGACTGAAGCTTTCTTT. Its protein is CASRRGPTEAFF.

V gene TRBV19 combines with J gene TRBJ2-3, with D tentatively TRBD2 (6 bases). Trimming took off 8 bases at V and 1 base at J, with 16 bases between the two ends. Germline V CDR1 and CDR2: LNHDA, SQIVND (reference sequence). The CDR3 loop spans 15 amino acids. CDR3 region: CASHRGSMGTDTQYF. The CDR3 nucleotides read TGTGCCAGTCATCGGGGGTCTATGGGCACAGATACGCAGTATTTT.

The chain links TRBV2 to TRBJ1-1; D not certain. The CDR3 is made up of 13 amino acids. V lost 7 bases, J lost 2 bases, and 11 bases lay in between. Germline CDR1 is SNHLY and CDR2 is FYNNEI. The chain's CDR3 is CASTSERNTEAFF. In nucleotides, the CDR3 is TGTGCCAGCACCTCAGAACGCAACACTGAAGCTTTCTTT. Looking up the rest from reference TRBV2 and TRBJ1-1 gives the full variable domain: EPEVTQTPSHQVTQMGQEVILRCVPISNHLYFYWYRQILGQKVEFLVSFYNNEISEKSEIFDDQFSVERPDGSNFTLKIRSTKLEDSAMYFCASTSERNTEAFFGQGTRLTVV.

This clone was found a few times. The V call is TRBV6-6, the J call TRBJ2-7; 8 bases map to TRBD1. Germline V gene sequence: CDR1 MNHNY, CDR2 SVGAGI (reference sequence). This CDR3 has 13 residues. With 5 bases clipped from V and 6 bases from J, the junction kept 6 bases outside the gene matches. DNA of the CDR3: TGTGCCAGCAGTCCCACAGGGGGAGGCGAGCAGTACTTC. It yields the protein CASSPTGGGEQYF.

J is TRBJ2-7 and V is TRBV5-6; TRBD1 matches 8 bases. This CDR3 is built from 15 residues. With 4 bases clipped from V and 9 bases from J, the junction kept 15 bases outside the gene matches. The V gene's germline CDR1 is SGHDT and CDR2 YYEEEE. The CDR3 loop is CASSIQGASYGAQYF. CDR3 coding DNA: TGTGCCAGCAGCATTCAGGGGGCGTCGTACGGTGCGCAGTACTTC. Full variable domain (rest looked up from reference TRBV5-6 and TRBJ2-7): DAGVTQSPTHLIKTRGQQVTLRCSPKSGHDTVSWYQQALGQGPQFIFQYYEEEERQRGNFPDRFSGHQFPNYSSELNVNALLLGDSALYLCASSIQGASYGAQYFGPGTRLTVT.

This rearrangement joins TRBV6-5 to TRBJ2-7; TRBD2 is a possible D gene (6 bases). With 0 bases removed from V and 6 bases from J, the gap between germline ends came to 9 bases. CDR1 is MNHEY, CDR2 SVGAGI, per germline. The CDR3 loop spans 13 amino acids. CDR3 residues: CASSYSRGSEQYF. The CDR3 DNA is TGTGCCAGCAGTTACTCGCGGGGTTCCGAGCAGTACTTC.

The V gene is TRBV6-6, the J gene TRBJ2-7; TRBD2 matches at 8 bases. The CDR3 is made up of 16 amino acids. The V gene end was trimmed by 7 bases and the J gene end by 0 bases; junction bases not matched to a gene: 11. CDR1 and CDR2 from the germline V gene are MNHNY and SVGAGI (reference sequence). CDR3 in amino acids: CASTSSGVASSYEQYF. The DNA of the CDR3 is TGTGCCAGCACGAGTAGCGGGGTCGCGAGCTCCTACGAGCAGTACTTC.